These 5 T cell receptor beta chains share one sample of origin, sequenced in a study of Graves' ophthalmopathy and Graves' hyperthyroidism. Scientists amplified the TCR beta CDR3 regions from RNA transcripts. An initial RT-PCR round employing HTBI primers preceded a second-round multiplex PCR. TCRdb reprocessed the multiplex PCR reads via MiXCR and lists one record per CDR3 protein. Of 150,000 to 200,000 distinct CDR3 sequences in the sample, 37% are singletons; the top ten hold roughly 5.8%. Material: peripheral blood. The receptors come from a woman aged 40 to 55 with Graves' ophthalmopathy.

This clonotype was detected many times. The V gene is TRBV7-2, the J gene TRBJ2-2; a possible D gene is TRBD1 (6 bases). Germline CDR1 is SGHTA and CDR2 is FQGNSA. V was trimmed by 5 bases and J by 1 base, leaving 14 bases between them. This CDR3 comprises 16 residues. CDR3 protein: CASSRSGTLNTGELFF. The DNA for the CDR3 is TGTGCCAGCAGCCGTAGTGGGACACTGAACACCGGGGAGCTGTTTTTT. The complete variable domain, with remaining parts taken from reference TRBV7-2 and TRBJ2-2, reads GAGVSQSPSNKVTEKGKDVELRCDPISGHTALYWYRQSLGQGLEFLIYFQGNSAPDKSGLPSDRFSAERTGGSVSTLTIQRTQQEDSAVYLCASSRSGTLNTGELFFGEGSRLTVL.

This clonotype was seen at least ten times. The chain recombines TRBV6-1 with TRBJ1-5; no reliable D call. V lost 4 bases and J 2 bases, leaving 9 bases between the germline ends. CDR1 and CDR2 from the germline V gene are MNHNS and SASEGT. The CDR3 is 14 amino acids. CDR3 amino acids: CASSGQEGNQPQHF. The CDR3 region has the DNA TGTGCCAGCAGTGGCCAAGAGGGCAATCAGCCCCAGCATTTT.

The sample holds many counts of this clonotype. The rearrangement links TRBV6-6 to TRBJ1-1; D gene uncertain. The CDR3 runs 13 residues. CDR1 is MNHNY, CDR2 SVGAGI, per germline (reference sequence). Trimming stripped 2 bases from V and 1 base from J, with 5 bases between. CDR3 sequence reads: CASSYNRNTEAFF. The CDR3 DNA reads TGTGCCAGCAGTTACAATCGGAACACTGAAGCTTTCTTT.

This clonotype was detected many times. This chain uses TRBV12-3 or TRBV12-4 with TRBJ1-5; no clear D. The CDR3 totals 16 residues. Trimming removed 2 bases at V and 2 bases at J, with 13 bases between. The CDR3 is CASSLSKYHGNQPQHF. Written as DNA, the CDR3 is TGTGCCAGCAGTTTATCGAAATACCACGGCAATCAGCCCCAGCATTTT.

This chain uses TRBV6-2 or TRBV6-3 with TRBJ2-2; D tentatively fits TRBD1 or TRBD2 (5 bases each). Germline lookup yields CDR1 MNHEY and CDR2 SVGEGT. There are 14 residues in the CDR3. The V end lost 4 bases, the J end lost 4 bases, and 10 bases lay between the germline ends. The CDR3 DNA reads TGTGCCAGCAGTTGGGGGATCTCCACCGGGGAGCTGTTTTTT. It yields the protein CASSWGISTGELFF.